This section outlines one TCR beta chain sequence together with its context. Its antigen remains undetermined. No base-level quality is on record; no much larger clone is a single base apart. These data originate in a study of blood T cell repertoires in COVID-19 (dated by TCRdb to about 2020). About the investigation overall: Samples covering the acute and convalescent phases of COVID-19 were provided by collaborators in the United States, Italy and Spain. The prospective study material was composed of cDNA or gDNA derived from T cells, B-cell-depleted T cells, or PBMCs. Subjects who had been exposed to COVID-19, were actively infected with it, or had recovered from it provided the deeply sampled blood TCRbeta repertoires that made up the dataset. The repertoires were made available in a free public database intended to serve as a resource for research on the immune response to SARS-CoV-2. The samples were drawn from the first 160 participants of the ongoing ImmuneRACE study and from 950 to 1,500 subjects provided by 6 global collaborators. Nearly every sample came with metadata listing a de-identified subject ID, COVID-19 status, age in years and sex. Where HLA class I and class II types were available, the types were taken from metadata supplied by the sample provider, not from assay-based typing. What the authors observed across the whole study: The amount of clinical and demographic metadata varied by source and participant and was provided uncurated.

Whole blood was collected in K2EDTA tubes by collaborating institutions according to the institutions' own protocols. For TCRbeta analysis, collaborators shipped samples as frozen whole blood, isolated PBMCs, or DNA extracted from either of those sample types. TCRbeta CDR3 regions were amplified from genomic DNA by means of the immunoSEQ Assay, a bias-controlled multiplex PCR. In the original analysis: The number of nucleated cells in each sample was estimated by amplification of reference gene primers within the assay. To quantify the absolute abundance of each unique TCRbeta CDR3 rearrangement, sequence reads were collapsed and filtered. For each sample, productive Simpson clonality was calculated as the square root of Simpson's diversity index across productive rearrangements. In TCRdb, the immuneACCESS table is reduced to in-frame sequences with V and J assigned. These tables do not hold every clone; where another copy was compared, an unresolved V gene accounts for under half, and the others remain unexplained. The DNA was the basis for D and trimming; V, J and clone size are from that table. This sample holds roughly 190,000 clones; 80% to 85% were observed only once. The top ten clonotypes cover approximately 19% of the sample.

Trimming takes 5 bases off V and 4 bases off J; junction bases not matched to a gene: 5. The germline V gene provides CDR1 MNHEY and CDR2 SVGAGI. The CDR3 runs 14 residues from the cysteine to the phenylalanine. Just CDR3 DNA is preserved here, 42 bases in frame from base 1. The receptor was isolated from a human donor in a cohort sampled during active COVID-19. The chain uses TRBV6-5 and TRBJ1-5; the central 7 bases match TRBD1. Input material: peripheral blood. CDR3 loop: CASSNRDSNQPQHF. The sequenced DNA: TGTGCCAGCAGTAACCGGGACAGTAATCAGCCCCAGCATTTT.